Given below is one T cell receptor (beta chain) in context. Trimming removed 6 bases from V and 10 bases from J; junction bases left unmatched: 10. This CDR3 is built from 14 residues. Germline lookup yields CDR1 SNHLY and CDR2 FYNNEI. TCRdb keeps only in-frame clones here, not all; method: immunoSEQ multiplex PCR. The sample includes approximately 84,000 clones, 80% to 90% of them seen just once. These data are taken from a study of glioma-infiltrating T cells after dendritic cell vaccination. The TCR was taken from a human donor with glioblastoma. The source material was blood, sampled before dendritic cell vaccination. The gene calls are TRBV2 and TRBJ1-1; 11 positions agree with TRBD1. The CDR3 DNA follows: TGTGCCAGCAGGATGGACAGGGGGCTGGAGGGAGCTTTCTTT. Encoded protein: CASRMDRGLEGAFF.